These T cell receptor beta chains were read from a single sample in a study of shared clonotypes between healthy human individuals. Profiled with immunoSEQ multiplex PCR; TCRdb holds only in-frame clones, not every one. The profile shows millions of clones, approximately 95% of them singletons. The specimen sequenced was naive CD8+ T cells sorted from blood. The origin of the receptors is a man in his late teens or twenties in good health. The CDR3 runs from the conserved cysteine through the conserved F or W. The D gene is left open where the match is weak. Clone size is stated in some rows and not others, as once, few, many or a class when expanded.

>-|TRBJ2-7|TRBV6-5|-
TGTGCCAGCAGTTACGACGGGAGCGCATTCTACGAGCAGTACTTC
CASSYDGSAFYEQYF
>-|TRBJ2-5|TRBV11-2|TRBD2
TGTGCCAGCAGCCTCCGACTAGCTCCAGAGACCCAGTACTTC
CASSLRLAPETQYF
>-|TRBJ2-7|TRBV7-6|-
TGTGCCAGCAGCCGGGACGGCGATGGCGAGCAGTACTTC
CASSRDGDGEQYF
>-|TRBJ2-2|TRBV15|TRBD2
TGTGCCACCAGCAGAGTGGGAGGGCCCGTCACCGGGGAGCTGTTTTTT
CATSRVGGPVTGELFF
>-|TRBJ1-1|TRBV5-1|-
TGCGCCAGCAGCTCACAGGGTGAAGCTTTCTTT
CASSSQGEAFF
>once|TRBJ2-7|TRBV4-1|-
TGCGCCAGCAGCCCCCTCGGTGGGGGGGCTGGGGAGCAGTACTTC
CASSPLGGGAGEQYF
>-|TRBJ1-3|TRBV9|-
TGTGCCAGCAGCACCTACCGGGACTCTGGAAACACCATATATTTT
CASSTYRDSGNTIYF
>-|TRBJ2-7|TRBV9|-
TGTGCCAGCAGTCCCGGTTCCACCTACGAGCAGTACTTC
CASSPGSTYEQYF
>-|TRBJ2-2|TRBV27|TRBD2
TGTGCCAGCAGTCCCGGACTAGCCTCGAACACCGGGGAGCTGTTTTTT
CASSPGLASNTGELFF
>-|TRBJ2-3|TRBV19|-
TGTGCCAGTAGTATAAGAGGGAACACAGATACGCAGTATTTT
CASSIRGNTDTQYF
>-|TRBJ2-1|TRBV10-1|-
TGCGCCAGCAGTGAGGGGGGTTACAATGAGCAGTTCTTC
CASSEGGYNEQFF
>-|TRBJ2-7|TRBV25-1|-
TGTGCGGCGGGACGCTCCTACGAGCAGTACTTC
CAAGRSYEQYF
>few|TRBJ1-1|TRBV30|-
TGTGCCTGGAGTTCCGGGACTGAAGCTTTCTTT
CAWSSGTEAFF
>once|TRBJ2-3|TRBV6-1|TRBD2
TGTGCCAGCAGTGACAGACTAGCGGGAGAAGGAGATACGCAGTATTTT
CASSDRLAGEGDTQYF
>-|TRBJ2-2|TRBV5-1|-
TGCGCCAGCAGCGACCCGACAGGAAGTGTTGACACCGGGGAGCTGTTTTTT
CASSDPTGSVDTGELFF
>-|TRBJ2-1|TRBV19|-
TGTGCCAGTAGTATCTGGACGGAATCCTACAATGAGCAGTTCTTC
CASSIWTESYNEQFF
>once|TRBJ2-3|TRBV28|-
TGTGCCAGCAGTTTTAGGCTCACAGATACGCAGTATTTT
CASSFRLTDTQYF
>-|TRBJ2-7|TRBV19|-
TGTGCCAGTACCGACACAGCGTACGAGCAGTACTTC
CASTDTAYEQYF
>-|TRBJ1-3|TRBV7-9|-
TGTGCCAGCAGCCCACAGGGCGCTCTCTCTGGAAACACCATATATTTT
CASSPQGALSGNTIYF
>-|TRBJ2-5|TRBV4-1|TRBD2
TGCGCCAGCAGCCAGAGGACTAGCGGCAACGATTTGGCCCAGTACTTC
CASSQRTSGNDLAQYF
>-|TRBJ2-1|TRBV2|-
TGTGCCAGCAGTCCCTACGAGGGCTTAGGTTACAATGAGCAGTTCTTC
CASSPYEGLGYNEQFF
>-|TRBJ2-3|TRBV4-3|-
TGCGCCAGCAGCCAAGATCCCCGACTGGGGGCCACAGATACGCAGTATTTT
CASSQDPRLGATDTQYF
>-|TRBJ2-3|TRBV6-6|-
TGTGCCAGCCTAGGACTTAGGGAGGATACGCAGTATTTT
CASLGLREDTQYF
>-|TRBJ2-1|TRBV6-5|-
TGTGCCAGCAGGACTGACAGCTACGTTTACAATGAGCAGTTCTTC
CASRTDSYVYNEQFF
>-|TRBJ2-1|TRBV29-1|TRBD2
TGCAGCGTTGAATGGATCCCCGGGACCGGGTCTAGCGGGAGGGCCGATGAGCAGTTCTTC
CSVEWIPGTGSSGRADEQFF
>-|TRBJ2-2|TRBV5-4|-
TGTGCCAGCAGCTTTTCCGGGAGTGGTCACGGGGAGCTGTTTTTT
CASSFSGSGHGELFF
>-|TRBJ1-1|TRBV7-6|-
TGTGCCAGCAGTCCTTCGCCCCGCGGAGACACTGAAGCTTTCTTT
CASSPSPRGDTEAFF
>once|TRBJ2-7|TRBV7-2|-
TGTGCCAGCAGCTTAGGGCTGGGCACCTACGAGCAGTACTTC
CASSLGLGTYEQYF
>-|TRBJ2-1|TRBV19|TRBD2
TGTGCCAGTAGTATCCACTTAGCGGGAGGACCCAATGAGCAGTTCTTC
CASSIHLAGGPNEQFF
>-|TRBJ2-1|TRBV4-1|-
TGCGCCAGCAGCCAAGGGGGTAATGAGCAGTTCTTC
CASSQGGNEQFF
>-|TRBJ1-2|TRBV28|TRBD1
TGTGCCAGCAGCCAGGGGGAGGGGGCCCTTGGCTACACCTTC
CASSQGEGALGYTF
>-|TRBJ2-7|TRBV7-2|-
TGTGCCAGCAGCTTACTAATACAGGGATTTCACGAGCAGTACTTC
CASSLLIQGFHEQYF
>-|TRBJ2-3|TRBV5-4|TRBD1
TGTGCCAGCAGCCCCGGGTCCGGGACAGAGTATTCAGATACGCAGTATTTT
CASSPGSGTEYSDTQYF
>-|TRBJ2-7|TRBV11-2|TRBD1
TGTGCCAGCAGCTATGCAGGGGGCTACGAGCAGTACTTC
CASSYAGGYEQYF
>-|TRBJ2-1|TRBV7-9|TRBD2
TGTGCCAGCAGTCCCATTAGCGGGGGCTCCTACAATGAGCAGTTCTTC
CASSPISGGSYNEQFF
>-|TRBJ2-3|TRBV30|TRBD2
TGTGCCTGGGGAAGCGGGGGGGCCGATACAGATACGCAGTATTTT
CAWGSGGADTDTQYF
>-|TRBJ2-7|TRBV5-1|-
TGCGCCAGCAGCTTGGTTCCGGGATACGAGCAGTACTTC
CASSLVPGYEQYF
>once|TRBJ1-2|TRBV28|TRBD1
TGTGCCAGCAGTTTAGCAGGGGGCTCCTATGGCTACACCTTC
CASSLAGGSYGYTF
>-|TRBJ2-7|TRBV4-3|-
TGCGCCAGCAGCCAAGACACTGATACCTACGAGCAGTACTTC
CASSQDTDTYEQYF
>-|TRBJ2-7|TRBV10-3|-
TGTGCCATCAGTGAGGGGGGCCTGGATGAGCAGTACTTC
CAISEGGLDEQYF
>-|TRBJ2-5|TRBV2|-
TGTGCCAGCAGTGAAAGTTTAGCATGGGAGACCCAGTACTTC
CASSESLAWETQYF
>-|TRBJ2-5|TRBV29-1|-
TGCAGCGTTGAGGGTGGGGGACCTGGGGAGACCCAGTACTTC
CSVEGGGPGETQYF